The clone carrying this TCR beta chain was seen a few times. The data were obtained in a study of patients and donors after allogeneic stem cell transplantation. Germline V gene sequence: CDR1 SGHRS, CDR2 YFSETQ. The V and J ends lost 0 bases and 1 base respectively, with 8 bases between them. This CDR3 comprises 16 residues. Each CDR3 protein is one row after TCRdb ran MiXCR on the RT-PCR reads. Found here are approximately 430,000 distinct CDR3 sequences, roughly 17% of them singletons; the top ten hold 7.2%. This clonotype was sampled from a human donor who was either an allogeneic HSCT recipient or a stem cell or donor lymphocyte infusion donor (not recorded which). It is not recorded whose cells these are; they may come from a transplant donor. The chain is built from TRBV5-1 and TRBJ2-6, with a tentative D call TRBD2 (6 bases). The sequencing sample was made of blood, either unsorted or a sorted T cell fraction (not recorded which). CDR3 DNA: TGCGCCAGCAGCTTGGACGGGACTTCTGGGGCCAACGTCCTGACTTTC. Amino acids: CASSLDGTSGANVLTF.